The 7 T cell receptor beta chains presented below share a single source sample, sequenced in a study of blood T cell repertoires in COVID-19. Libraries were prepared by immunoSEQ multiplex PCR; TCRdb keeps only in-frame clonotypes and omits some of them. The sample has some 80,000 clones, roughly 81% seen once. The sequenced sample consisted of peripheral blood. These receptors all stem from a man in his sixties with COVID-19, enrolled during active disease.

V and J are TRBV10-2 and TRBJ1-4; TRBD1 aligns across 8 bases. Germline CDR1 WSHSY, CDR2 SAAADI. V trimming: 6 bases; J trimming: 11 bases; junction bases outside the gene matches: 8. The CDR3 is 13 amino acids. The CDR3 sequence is CASSPGQEGKLFF. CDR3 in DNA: TGCGCCAGCAGCCCGGGACAGGAGGGGAAACTGTTTTTT.

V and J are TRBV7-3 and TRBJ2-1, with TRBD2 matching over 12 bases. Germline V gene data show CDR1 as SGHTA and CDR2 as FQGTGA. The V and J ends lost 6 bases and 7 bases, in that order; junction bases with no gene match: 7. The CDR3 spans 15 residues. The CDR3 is CASSPGTSGWNEQFF. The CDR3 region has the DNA TGTGCCAGCAGTCCCGGGACTAGCGGGTGGAATGAGCAGTTCTTC.

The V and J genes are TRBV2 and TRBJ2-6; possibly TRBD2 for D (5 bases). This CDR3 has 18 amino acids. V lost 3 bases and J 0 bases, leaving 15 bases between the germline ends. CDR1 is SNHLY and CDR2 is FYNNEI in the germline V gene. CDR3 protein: CASSEAWRVPSGANVLTF. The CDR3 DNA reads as TGTGCCAGCAGTGAGGCTTGGCGGGTCCCCTCTGGGGCCAACGTCCTGACTTTC.

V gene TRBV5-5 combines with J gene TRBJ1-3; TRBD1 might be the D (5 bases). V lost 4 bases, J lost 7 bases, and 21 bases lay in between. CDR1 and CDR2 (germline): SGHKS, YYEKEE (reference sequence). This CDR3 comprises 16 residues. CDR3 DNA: TGTGCCAGCAGCCAAACCCCGGGGGTTCTTGGTAACACCATATATTTT. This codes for CASSQTPGVLGNTIYF.

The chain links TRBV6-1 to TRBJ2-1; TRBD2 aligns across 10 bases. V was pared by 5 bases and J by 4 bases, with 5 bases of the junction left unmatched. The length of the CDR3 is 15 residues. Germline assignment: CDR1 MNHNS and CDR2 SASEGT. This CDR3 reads CASSSTSGEYNEQFF. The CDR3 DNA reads TGTGCCAGCAGTTCCACTAGCGGGGAATACAATGAGCAGTTCTTC.

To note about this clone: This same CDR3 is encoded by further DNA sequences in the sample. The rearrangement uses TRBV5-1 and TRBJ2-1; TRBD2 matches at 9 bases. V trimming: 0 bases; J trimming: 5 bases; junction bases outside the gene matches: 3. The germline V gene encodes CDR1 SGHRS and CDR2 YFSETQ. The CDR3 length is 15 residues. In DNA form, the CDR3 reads TGCGCCAGCAGCTTGGCGCTAGCGGGACACAATGAGCAGTTCTTC. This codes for CASSLALAGHNEQFF.

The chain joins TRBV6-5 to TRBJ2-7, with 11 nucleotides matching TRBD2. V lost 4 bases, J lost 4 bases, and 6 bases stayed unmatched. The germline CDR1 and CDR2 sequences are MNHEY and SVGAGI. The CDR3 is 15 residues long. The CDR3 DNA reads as TGTGCCAGCAGTTCAACTAGCGGGGGCGGTTACGAGCAGTACTTC. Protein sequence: CASSSTSGGGYEQYF.